This TCR beta chain was observed in a study of ipilimumab plus nivolumab after autologous stem cell transplantation (dated by TCRdb to the early 2020s). As for the study more broadly: Trial patients received a median of about 5 ipilimumab doses and eight or nine nivolumab doses. Both primary refractory and relapsed disease were represented in the DLBCL cohort, where 18-month progression-free survival was approximately 87% and 28%, respectively. Patients in the trial were undergoing autologous transplant and had high-risk diffuse large B cell lymphoma, mature T cell lymphoma, or multiple myeloma. The intent-to-treat population of the trial was made up of a few dozen patients.

Libraries were built with the immunoSEQ multiplex PCR assay. TCRdb provides this immuneACCESS table in a form limited to in-frame rearrangements. Some clones are lacking; in checked studies, under half of them reflect an unresolved V gene, and why the rest are absent is not known. In this sample the table shows about 22,000 clones, around 80% of which occur a single time. The ten largest account for around 18% of the sample. Ipilimumab was given at 1 mg/kg intravenously on day 1 of selected weeks, and checkpoint therapy started 14 to 28 days after autologous transplant. The nivolumab dose was 3 mg/kg intravenously, delivered on day 1 of weeks 1, 4, 7, 10, and every two weeks through week 26. This Phase Ib clinical trial tested ipilimumab plus nivolumab, a combined checkpoint inhibition, as consolidation after autologous stem cell transplantation. The germline V end is reduced by 0 bases and the J end by 2 bases; junction bases left unmatched: 6. The CDR3 numbers 16 residues from cysteine through phenylalanine. Only the CDR3 part of the read is kept: 48 bases, read in frame from the first base. Reading the germline V gene gives CDR1 LGHNA and CDR2 YSLEER.

As regards this clone: This receptor's antigen is unknown. The input lacks base qualities; no much larger clone sits a single base away.

What the work shows at the level of the full study, not this receptor alone: According to the authors, a biologic rationale for studying the approach further came from T cell receptor repertoire, regulatory T cell phenotype and gut microbiota profiles. The authors concluded that combined checkpoint inhibition appeared tolerable when used as consolidation after transplant.

This receptor was identified in a male donor with diffuse large B-cell lymphoma. The sequence joins TRBV4-3 to TRBJ2-7, and TRBD2 aligns with 8 junction nucleotides. This specimen consisted of PBMCs, obtained in a trial of ipilimumab plus nivolumab as post-transplant consolidation. The sequence in DNA is TGCGCCAGCAGCCAAGAATTAGCGGGGACCCCCTACGAGCAGTACTTC. It translates as CASSQELAGTPYEQYF.